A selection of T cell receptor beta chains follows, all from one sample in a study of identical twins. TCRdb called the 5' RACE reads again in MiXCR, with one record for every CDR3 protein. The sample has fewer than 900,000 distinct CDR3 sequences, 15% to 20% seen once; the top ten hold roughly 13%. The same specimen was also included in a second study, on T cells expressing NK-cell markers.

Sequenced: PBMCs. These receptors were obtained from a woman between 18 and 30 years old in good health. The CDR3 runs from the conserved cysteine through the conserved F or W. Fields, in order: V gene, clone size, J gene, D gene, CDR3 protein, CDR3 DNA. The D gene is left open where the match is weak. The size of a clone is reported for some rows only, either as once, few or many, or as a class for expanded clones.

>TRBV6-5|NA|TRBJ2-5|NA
CASSYELGRSETQYF
TGTGCCAGCAGTTACGAACTCGGCCGATCCGAGACCCAGTACTTC
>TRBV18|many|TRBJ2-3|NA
CASSPVSGTDTQYF
TGTGCCAGCTCACCGGTCTCGGGCACAGATACGCAGTATTTT
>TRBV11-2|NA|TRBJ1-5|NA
CASSPVARIGNQPQHF
TGTGCCAGCAGCCCCGTGGCCAGGATCGGCAATCAGCCCCAGCATTTT
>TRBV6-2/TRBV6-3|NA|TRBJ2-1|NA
CASRETQTSYNEQFF
TGTGCCAGCAGGGAGACTCAAACATCATACAATGAGCAGTTCTTC
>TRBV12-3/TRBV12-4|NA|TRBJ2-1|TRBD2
CASSRKSGSRYLANEQFF
TGTGCCAGCAGCCGAAAGAGCGGGAGTCGGTATTTAGCCAATGAGCAGTTCTTC
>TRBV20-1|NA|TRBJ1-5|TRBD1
CSAQGGGQPQHF
TGCAGTGCCCAAGGAGGGGGCCAGCCCCAGCATTTT
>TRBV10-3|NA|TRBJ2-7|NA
CAISAGLPSLYEQYF
TGTGCCATCAGTGCAGGGCTTCCGTCTCTCTACGAGCAGTACTTC
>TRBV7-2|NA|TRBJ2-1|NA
CASSFLSNEQFF
TGTGCCAGCAGCTTCTTATCCAATGAGCAGTTCTTC
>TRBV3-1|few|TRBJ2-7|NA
CASSQDAGTEQYF
TGTGCCAGCAGCCAAGATGCGGGAACGGAGCAGTACTTC
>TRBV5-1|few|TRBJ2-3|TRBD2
CASTRLAGGPGADTQYF
TGCGCCAGCACCAGACTAGCGGGGGGGCCGGGCGCAGATACGCAGTATTTT
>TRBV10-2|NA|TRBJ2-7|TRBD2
CASGGTSGYEQYF
TGCGCCAGCGGGGGGACTAGCGGGTACGAGCAGTACTTC
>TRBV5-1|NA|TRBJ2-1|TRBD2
CASSFQREGYNEQFF
TGCGCCAGCAGCTTCCAGCGGGAGGGCTACAATGAGCAGTTCTTC
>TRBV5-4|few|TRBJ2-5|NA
CASSQQLQETQYF
TGTGCCAGCAGTCAACAGTTACAAGAGACCCAGTACTTC
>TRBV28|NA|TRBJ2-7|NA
CASSGTSPTPYEQYF
TGTGCCAGCAGCGGGACATCCCCAACCCCGTACGAGCAGTACTTC
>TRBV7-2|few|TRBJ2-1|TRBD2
CASTSWHGGGYNEQFF
TGTGCCAGCACCTCGTGGCACGGGGGGGGTTACAATGAGCAGTTCTTC
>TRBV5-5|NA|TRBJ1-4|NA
CASSLQGMREKLFF
TGTGCCAGCAGCTTGCAGGGTATGAGGGAAAAACTGTTTTTT
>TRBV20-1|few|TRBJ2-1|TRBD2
CSASPSGGNLNEQFF
TGCAGTGCTAGCCCTAGCGGGGGGAACCTGAATGAGCAGTTCTTC
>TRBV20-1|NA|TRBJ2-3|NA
CSASLPIRTDTQYF
TGCAGTGCCAGCCTCCCTATTCGCACAGATACGCAGTATTTT
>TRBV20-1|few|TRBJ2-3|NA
CSAMSPDTQYF
TGCAGTGCTATGAGCCCAGATACGCAGTATTTT
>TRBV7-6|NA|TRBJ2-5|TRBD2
CASCLVAGGPGETQYF
TGTGCCAGCTGCCTCGTAGCGGGGGGGCCAGGAGAGACCCAGTACTTC
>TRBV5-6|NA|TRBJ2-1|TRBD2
CASRATSGSYNEQFF
TGTGCCAGCAGGGCAACTAGCGGGAGTTACAATGAGCAGTTCTTC
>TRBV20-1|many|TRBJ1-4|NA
CSARDARGFNEKLFF
TGCAGTGCTAGAGATGCTCGAGGGTTTAATGAAAAACTGTTTTTT
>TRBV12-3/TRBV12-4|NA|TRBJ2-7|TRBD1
CASSSQGAIEQYF
TGTGCCAGCAGTTCTCAGGGGGCTATCGAGCAGTACTTC
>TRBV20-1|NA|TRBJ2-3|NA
CSARDPGGGRGTDTQYF
TGCAGTGCTAGAGACCCAGGAGGGGGGCGCGGCACAGATACGCAGTATTTT
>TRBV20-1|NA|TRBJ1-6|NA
CSATFGLNSPLHF
TGCAGTGCCACCTTCGGTCTCAATTCACCCCTCCACTTT
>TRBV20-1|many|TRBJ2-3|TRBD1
CSVPTGGTDTQYF
TGCAGTGTCCCGACAGGGGGCACAGATACGCAGTATTTT
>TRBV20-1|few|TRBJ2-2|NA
CSARRTDPNTGELFF
TGCAGTGCTAGAAGGACAGATCCGAACACCGGGGAGCTGTTTTTT
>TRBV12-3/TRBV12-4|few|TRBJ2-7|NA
CASTRAVSGLSYEQYF
TGTGCCAGCACCCGGGCCGTCTCTGGGTTGTCCTACGAGCAGTACTTC
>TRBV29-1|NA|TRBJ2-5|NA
CSVDGAVETQYF
TGCAGCGTTGATGGCGCTGTCGAGACCCAGTACTTC
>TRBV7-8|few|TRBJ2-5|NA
CASSISGYQETQYF
TGTGCCAGCAGCATTAGCGGATACCAAGAGACCCAGTACTTC
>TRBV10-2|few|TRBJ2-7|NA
CASKSGAFSEQYF
TGCGCCAGCAAGAGCGGCGCTTTTAGCGAGCAGTACTTC
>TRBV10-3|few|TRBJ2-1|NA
CASHGDMDEQFF
TGTGCCTCCCATGGTGATATGGATGAGCAGTTCTTC
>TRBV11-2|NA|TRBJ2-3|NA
CASGPDTQYF
TGTGCCAGCGGCCCGGATACGCAGTATTTT
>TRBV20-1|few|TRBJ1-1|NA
CSAVYPGHTEAFF
TGCAGTGCCGTTTATCCCGGACATACTGAAGCTTTCTTT
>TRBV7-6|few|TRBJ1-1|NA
CASSSGFEAFF
TGTGCCAGCAGCTCCGGGTTCGAAGCTTTCTTT
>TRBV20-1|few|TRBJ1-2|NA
CSARQAGYGYTF
TGCAGTGCGCGACAGGCGGGGTATGGCTACACCTTC